These 20 T cell receptor beta chains originate from one sample sequenced in a study of T cell clonality in common variable immunodeficiency. Clones were sequenced by immunoSEQ multiplex PCR, and TCRdb holds only the in-frame ones, with some missing. The sample shows about 35,000 clones, none of them appearing just once. Sample: peripheral blood mononuclear cells. The origin of the receptors is a person aged 18-69 years in good health.

This clone was observed many times. The DNA ends 3 residues before the CDR3 does, and the rest of the CDR3 is filled in from the germline J gene. The rearrangement uses TRBV2 and TRBJ2-7; D gene uncertain. CDR3 length: 14 residues. Trimming removed 10 bases at V and 3 bases at J, with 19 bases between. CDR1 is SNHLY and CDR2 is FYNNEI in the germline V gene. Incomplete CDR3 DNA: TGTGCCACCGCAATAGCAGAAGGCTTCTACGAG. Its translation is CATAIAEGFYE. The whole CDR3 region reads CATAIAEGFYEQYF.

In its sample, this clone was seen a few times. The covered CDR3 bases are TGTGCCAGCAGCCCACAAGGCCTAGATACC. Protein sequence: CASSPQGLDT. The whole CDR3 reads CASSPQGLDTYTF. The chain carries TRBV7-9 and TRBJ1-2; D is undetermined. The observed sequence ends 3 residues before the CDR3 terminus, with the missing tail filled in from the germline J gene. CDR1 is SEHNR and CDR2 is FQNEAQ in the germline V gene (reference sequence). This CDR3 is built from 13 residues.

Ten or more counts support this clone. The read terminates 3 residues ahead of where the CDR3 ends, so the germline J gene completes it. The chain is built from TRBV19 and TRBJ2-7; TRBD1 matches 10 bases. Germline CDR1 and CDR2: LNHDA and SQIVND (reference sequence). The CDR3 is made up of 15 amino acids. The J segment lost 6 bases and the V segment lost 0 bases, leaving 5 bases of the junction unmatched. This CDR3 reads CASSIDRQGAAEQYF. The CDR3 bases that were read are TGTGCCAGTAGTATAGATCGACAGGGGGCAGCCGAG.

This clone was counted many times. The read gets to within 3 residues of the CDR3 end, and the germline J gene fills in the rest. The rearrangement joins TRBV11-2 to TRBJ1-2, with a weak D call TRBD1 (5 bases). Trimming cost V 4 bases and J 6 bases, with 9 bases left between them. The CDR3 contains 12 residues. The V gene's germline CDR1 is SGHAT and CDR2 FQNNGV. CDR3 DNA (partial): TGTGCCAGCAGCTCGCAGGGTAATGGC. Residues: CASSSQGNG. The whole CDR3 sequence is CASSSQGNGYTF.

This clone has at least ten counts. Other nucleotide sequences in the sample specify the same CDR3. CDR3 region: CASSPTGVDTIYF. The covered CDR3 bases are TGTGCCAGCTCACCGACAGGGGTTGACACC. V gene TRBV18 combines with J gene TRBJ1-3; 8 positions match TRBD1. The CDR3 end lies 3 residues beyond the end of the read and is filled in from the germline J gene. The junction had 3 bases not matched to a gene; V was cut back by 3 bases and J by 8 bases. The CDR3 is 13 residues long. The germline CDR1 and CDR2 sequences are KGHSH and LQKENI.

This clone was seen at least ten times. The observed sequence ends 3 residues before the CDR3 terminus, with the missing tail filled in from the germline J gene. This rearrangement joins TRBV30 to TRBJ1-2; D gene ambiguous. Per the germline V gene, CDR1 is GTSNPN and CDR2 is SVGIG (reference sequence). V was trimmed by 2 bases and J by 4 bases, leaving 11 bases between them. This CDR3 comprises 13 residues. The CDR3 loop is CAWSSGGIYGYTF. The sequenced part of the CDR3 DNA is TGTGCCTGGAGTTCCGGCGGTATCTATGGC.

This clone was seen ten or more times. The read terminates 3 residues ahead of where the CDR3 ends, so the germline J gene completes it. J is TRBJ1-1 and V is TRBV9; perhaps TRBD1 as D (6 bases). This CDR3 contains 14 residues. Germline lookup yields CDR1 SGDLS and CDR2 YYNGEE. Between the trimmed V and J ends, which lost 7 bases and 0 bases, there was a span of 13 bases. The CDR3 loop reads CASAQGHLNTEAFF. Partial CDR3 DNA: TGTGCCAGCGCCCAGGGACACTTGAACACTGAA.

This clone was seen many times. The CDR3 extends 3 residues past the end of the read, so its final part is completed from the germline J gene. This chain links TRBV19 with TRBJ1-5; tentative D call: TRBD1 (6 bases). The V end lost 2 bases, the J end lost 2 bases, and 10 bases lay between the germline ends. Germline CDR1 LNHDA, CDR2 SQIVND (reference sequence). The CDR3 spans 15 residues. The sequenced part of the CDR3 DNA is TGTGCCAGTAGTATAATACAGGGAGGCAATCAGCCC. This sequence encodes CASSIIQGGNQP. The CDR3 in its entirety is CASSIIQGGNQPQHF.

This clone appeared many times. The DNA ends 3 residues before the CDR3 does, and the rest of the CDR3 is filled in from the germline J gene. The chain joins TRBV28 to TRBJ2-7; D is possibly TRBD1 (5 bases). Germline V gene data show CDR1 as MDHEN and CDR2 as SYDVKM. This CDR3 spans 14 amino acids. The V gene lost 6 bases and the J gene lost 3 bases, with 15 bases spanning the gap. The CDR3 reads CASSPRWGRYEQYF. CDR3 DNA, as far as it was read: TGTGCCAGCAGCCCCCGGTGGGGCCGCTACGAG.

This clone was observed at least ten times. Partial CDR3 DNA: TGTGCCAGCTCACCAGCAGGGATGAACACTGAA. It specifies CASSPAGMNTE. The entire CDR3 protein is CASSPAGMNTEAFF. The V gene is TRBV18, the J gene TRBJ1-1; tentative D call: TRBD1 (5 bases). The observed sequence ends 3 residues before the CDR3 terminus, with the missing tail filled in from the germline J gene. In germline, CDR1 is KGHSH, CDR2 LQKENI. The ends were cut back, 2 bases at V and 0 bases at J, with 7 bases in the middle. The CDR3 contains 14 residues.

This clone was counted ten times or more. Coverage ceases 3 residues before the CDR3 finishes, and the germline J gene fills in the end. The V and J genes are TRBV19 and TRBJ1-3, with D maybe TRBD1 (5 bases). CDR1 is LNHDA and CDR2 is SQIVND in the germline V gene (reference sequence). CDR3 size: 14 residues. The covered CDR3 bases are TGTGTCACCTCCGGTGGGGGGGTTGGAAACACC. This sequence encodes CVTSGGGVGNT. The entire CDR3 is CVTSGGGVGNTIYF.

This clone appeared many times. The missing CDR3 end, 3 residues past where the read stops, is filled in from the germline J gene. This chain connects TRBV19 to TRBJ1-4; D remains ambiguous. V was trimmed by 5 bases and J by 4 bases, leaving 17 bases between them. This CDR3 comprises 16 residues. Germline-derived CDR1 and CDR2 are LNHDA and SQIVND (reference sequence). CDR3 amino acids: CASSRGIRGINEKLFF. CDR3 bases read: TGTGCCAGTAGTCGAGGCATTCGAGGTATTAATGAAAAA.

This clone has more than one count but fewer than ten. A read error may explain this, as a much larger clone is one base away. This CDR3 is CASSESGVSGANVLFF. CDR3 DNA, as far as it was read: TGTGCCAGCAGTGAATCGGGGGTCTCTGGGGCCAACGTG. The chain recombines TRBV2 with TRBJ2-2; D possibly corresponds to TRBD2 (6 bases). The CDR3 end lies 3 residues beyond the end of the read and is filled in from the germline J gene. Germline loops: CDR1 SNHLY, CDR2 FYNNEI. This CDR3 contains 16 residues.

This clone was seen only a few times. The DNA ends 3 residues before the CDR3 does, and the rest of the CDR3 is filled in from the germline J gene. This rearrangement joins TRBV7-6 to TRBJ1-2, with D possibly TRBD1 on 5 matching bases. This CDR3 has 16 residues. Germline V lookup: CDR1 SGHVS, CDR2 FNYEAQ. CDR3 bases read: TGTGCCAGCAGCTCACTGGCGGGACTAGGCTACAATGAC. It specifies CASSSLAGLGYND. The complete CDR3 protein is CASSSLAGLGYNDYTF. The full variable domain, rest sourced from reference TRBV7-6 and TRBJ1-2, is GAGVSQSPRYKVTKRGQDVALRCDPISGHVSLYWYRQALGQGPEFLTYFNYEAQQDKSGLPNDRFSAERPEGSISTLTIQRTEQRDSAMYRCASSSLAGLGYNDYTFGSGTRLTVV.

At least ten counts were recorded for this clone. The read ends 3 residues early relative to the CDR3; the germline J gene fills the gap. The V gene is TRBV27, the J gene TRBJ2-1, with D unresolved. The V end lost 5 bases, the J end lost 7 bases, and 9 bases lay between the germline ends. The CDR3 length is 12 residues. Germline CDR1 and CDR2: MNHEY and SMNVEV (reference sequence). The CDR3: CASSPTFNEQFF. The part of the CDR3 DNA that was read is TGTGCCAGCAGTCCTACTTTTAATGAG.

This clone was counted ten times or more. The read falls 3 residues short of the CDR3 end, and the missing part is taken from the germline J gene. V and J are TRBV6-1 and TRBJ1-1, with a tentative D call TRBD1 (6 bases). Germline loops: CDR1 MNHNS, CDR2 SASEGT. V was shortened by 4 bases and J by 4 bases, with 16 bases between the two germline ends. This CDR3 has 15 residues. CDR3 DNA, as far as it was read: TGTGCCAGCAGTGGCCGGAAAGGGGGTGGCACTGAA. Translating it yields CASSGRKGGGTE. In full, the CDR3 reads CASSGRKGGGTEAFF.

This clone was detected many times. The CDR3 extends 3 residues past the end of the read, so its final part is completed from the germline J gene. The gene calls are TRBV7-9 and TRBJ2-7; 9 bases are a match to TRBD2. Per germline, CDR1 SEHNR and CDR2 FQNEAQ (reference sequence). V lost 5 bases, J lost 4 bases, and 6 bases stayed unmatched. This CDR3 has 14 amino acids. CDR3 region: CASSPSGKRYEQYF. CDR3 bases read: TGTGCCAGCAGCCCTAGCGGGAAAAGATACGAG.

A few counts support this clone. The read gets to within 3 residues of the CDR3 end, and the germline J gene fills in the rest. The gene calls are TRBV20-1 and TRBJ1-2; D remains unclear. There are 12 residues in the CDR3. CDR1 DFQATT and CDR2 SNEGSKA come from the germline V gene (reference sequence). CDR3 loop: CSAGPRAGEYTF. The sequenced part of the CDR3 DNA is TGCAGTGCTGGGCCTAGGGCGGGCGAG.

This clone came up many times. The sequence runs out 3 residues before the end of the CDR3; the remainder is reconstructed from the germline J gene. The rearrangement links TRBV10-3 to TRBJ1-2; 10 bases align to TRBD1. Germline V gene sequence: CDR1 ENHRY, CDR2 SYGVKD. The CDR3 runs 15 residues. With 3 bases clipped from V and 3 bases from J, the junction kept 4 bases outside the gene matches. The CDR3 bases that were read are TGTGCCATCAGTGACTGGGACAGGGGTGACTATGGC. This translates into CAISDWDRGDYG. The whole CDR3 protein is CAISDWDRGDYGYTF.

This clone was recorded many times. CDR3 in amino acids: CASSSRGLGNQPQHF. Incomplete CDR3 DNA: TGTGCCAGCAGTTCTAGGGGGCTTGGCAATCAGCCC. This chain links TRBV5-5 with TRBJ1-5; 7 positions agree with TRBD1. The read ends 3 residues before the CDR3 terminus; that terminus is restored from the germline J gene. CDR3 length: 15 residues. Germline lookup yields CDR1 SGHKS and CDR2 YYEKEE (reference sequence). The ends lost 5 bases at V and 2 bases at J; junction bases unmatched: 7.